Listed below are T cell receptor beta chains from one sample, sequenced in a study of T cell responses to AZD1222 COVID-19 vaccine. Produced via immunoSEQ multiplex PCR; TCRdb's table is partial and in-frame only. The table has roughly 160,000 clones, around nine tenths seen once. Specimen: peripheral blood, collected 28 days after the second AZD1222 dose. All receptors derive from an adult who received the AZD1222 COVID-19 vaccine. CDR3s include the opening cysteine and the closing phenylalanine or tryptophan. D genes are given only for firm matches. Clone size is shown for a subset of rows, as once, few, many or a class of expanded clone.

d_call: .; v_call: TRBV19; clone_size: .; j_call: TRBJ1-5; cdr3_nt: TGTGCCAGTAGTGTCACAGGGACCCAGCCCCAGCATTTT; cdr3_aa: CASSVTGTQPQHF
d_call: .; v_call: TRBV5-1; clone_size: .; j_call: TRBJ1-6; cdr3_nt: TGCGCCAGCAGCCTCGAACCGGGTCTCAATTCACCCCTCCACTTT; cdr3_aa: CASSLEPGLNSPLHF
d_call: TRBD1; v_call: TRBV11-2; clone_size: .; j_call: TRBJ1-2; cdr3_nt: TGTGCCAGCAGCTTATCCCACAGGGGCTATGGCTACACCTTC; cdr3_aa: CASSLSHRGYGYTF
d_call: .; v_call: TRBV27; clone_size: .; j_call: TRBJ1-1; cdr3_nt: TGTGCCAGCAGTTTCCCGGGGGGGGCTGAAGCTTTCTTT; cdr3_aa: CASSFPGGAEAFF
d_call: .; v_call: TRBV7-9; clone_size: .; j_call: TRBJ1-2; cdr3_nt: TGTGCCAGCAGCTTAGGCAGGGGCGTCTATGGCTACACCTTC; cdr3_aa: CASSLGRGVYGYTF
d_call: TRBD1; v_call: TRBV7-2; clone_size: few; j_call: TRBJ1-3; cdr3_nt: TGTGCCAGCAGCTCAGGGGGTTCTGGAAACACCATATATTTT; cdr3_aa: CASSSGGSGNTIYF
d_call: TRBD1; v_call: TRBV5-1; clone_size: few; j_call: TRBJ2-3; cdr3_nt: TGCGCCAGCAGCTGGGGCGGGACAGGGAATTTTGGCACAGATACGCAGTATTTT; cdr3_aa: CASSWGGTGNFGTDTQYF
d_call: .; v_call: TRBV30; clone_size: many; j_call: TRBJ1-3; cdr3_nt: TGTGCCTGGACGGCTGGCTCTGGAAACACCATATATTTT; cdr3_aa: CAWTAGSGNTIYF
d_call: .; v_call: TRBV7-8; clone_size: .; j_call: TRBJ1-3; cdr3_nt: TGTGCCAGCAGCCGGACTGTGAGCTCTGGAAACACCATATATTTT; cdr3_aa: CASSRTVSSGNTIYF
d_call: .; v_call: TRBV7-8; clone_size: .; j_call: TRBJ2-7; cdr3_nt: TGTGCCAGCATTCCTTGGTCCTACGAGCAGTACTTC; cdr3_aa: CASIPWSYEQYF
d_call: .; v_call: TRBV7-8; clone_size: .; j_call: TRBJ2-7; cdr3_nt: TGTGCCAGCAGCACCCCAGTAGGCAGGCTCCTTGAGCAGTACTTC; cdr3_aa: CASSTPVGRLLEQYF
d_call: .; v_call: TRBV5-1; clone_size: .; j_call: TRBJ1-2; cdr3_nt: TGCGCCAGCAGCCAAGAAGGTCCCCTCTATGGCTACACCTTC; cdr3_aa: CASSQEGPLYGYTF
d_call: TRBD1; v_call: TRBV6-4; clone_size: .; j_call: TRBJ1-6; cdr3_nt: TGTGCCAGCAGTGACTGTAGGGGAGGGGGCGGTTGCCCCCCCTCACCCCTCCACTTT; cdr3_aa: CASSDCRGGGGCPPSPLHF
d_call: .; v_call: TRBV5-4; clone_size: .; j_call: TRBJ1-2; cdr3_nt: TGTGCCAGCAGCCCTACTCCAGGGTATGGCTACACCTTC; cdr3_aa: CASSPTPGYGYTF
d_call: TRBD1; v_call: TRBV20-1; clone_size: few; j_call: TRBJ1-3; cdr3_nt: TGCAGTGCTAGTGCCCAGGACAGGGCTGGAAACACCATATATTTT; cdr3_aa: CSASAQDRAGNTIYF
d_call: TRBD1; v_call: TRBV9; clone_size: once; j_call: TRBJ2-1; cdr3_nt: TGTGCCAGCAGCGCCGGGACAGGGTCAAGTGAGCAGTTCTTC; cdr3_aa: CASSAGTGSSEQFF
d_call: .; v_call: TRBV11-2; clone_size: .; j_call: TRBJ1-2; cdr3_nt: TGTGCCAGCAGCCCCGACAGAGCAGCTAACTATGGCTACACCTTC; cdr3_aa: CASSPDRAANYGYTF
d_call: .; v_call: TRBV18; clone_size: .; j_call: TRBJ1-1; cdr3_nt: TGTGCCAGCTCCCCCTTTGGGGGGAGCACTGAAGCTTTCTTT; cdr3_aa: CASSPFGGSTEAFF
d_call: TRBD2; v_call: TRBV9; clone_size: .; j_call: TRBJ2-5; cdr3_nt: TGTGCCAGCAGCGTATCTAGCGGGGGGAGGGAGACCCAGTACTTC; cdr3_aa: CASSVSSGGRETQYF
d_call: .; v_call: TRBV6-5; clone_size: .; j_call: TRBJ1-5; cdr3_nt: TGTGCCAGCAGTCGGACAGCGGCTAATCAGCCCCAGCATTTT; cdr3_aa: CASSRTAANQPQHF
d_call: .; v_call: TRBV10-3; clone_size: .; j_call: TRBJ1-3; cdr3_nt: TGTGCCATCAGTGAGAACGGAAACACCATATATTTT; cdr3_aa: CAISENGNTIYF
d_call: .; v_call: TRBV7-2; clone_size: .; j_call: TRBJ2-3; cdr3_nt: TGTGCCAGCAGCTCTCGACTAGATACAGATACGCAGTATTTT; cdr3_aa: CASSSRLDTDTQYF
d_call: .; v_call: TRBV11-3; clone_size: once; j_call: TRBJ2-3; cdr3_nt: TGTGCCACCGAACAATGGGGCTGCACAGATACGCAGTATTTT; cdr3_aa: CATEQWGCTDTQYF
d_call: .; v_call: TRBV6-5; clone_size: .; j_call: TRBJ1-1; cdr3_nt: TGTGCCAGCAGTTACGCTCCAGGGACAGCTTTCTTT; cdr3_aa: CASSYAPGTAFF
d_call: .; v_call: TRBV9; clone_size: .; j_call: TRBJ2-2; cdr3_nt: TGTGCCAGCAGCCTGAATGGCGGGGAGCTGTTTTTT; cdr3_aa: CASSLNGGELFF
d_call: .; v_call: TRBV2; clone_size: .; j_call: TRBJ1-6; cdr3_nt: TGTGCCAGCCGGGTCGTAAATTCACCCCTCCACTTT; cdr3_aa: CASRVVNSPLHF
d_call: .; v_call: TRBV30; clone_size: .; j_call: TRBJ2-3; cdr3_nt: TGTGCCTGGAGTACTGGGGGTAGCTCAGATACGCAGTATTTT; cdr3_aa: CAWSTGGSSDTQYF
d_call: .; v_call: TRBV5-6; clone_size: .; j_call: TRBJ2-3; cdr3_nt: TGTGCCAGCAGCTTGGCAATTGGAGATACGCAGTATTTT; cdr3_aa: CASSLAIGDTQYF
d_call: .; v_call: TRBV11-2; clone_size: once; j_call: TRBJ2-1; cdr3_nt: TGTGCCAGCAGTCCCCTTAGGGGCGAGCAGTTCTTC; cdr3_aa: CASSPLRGEQFF
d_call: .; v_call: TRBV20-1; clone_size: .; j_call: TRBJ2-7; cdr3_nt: TGCAGTGCTAGAGATCTAAACGAGCAGTACTTC; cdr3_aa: CSARDLNEQYF
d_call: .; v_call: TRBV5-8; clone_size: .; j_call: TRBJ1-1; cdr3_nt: TGTGCCAGCAGCTTCCGCCGGGGTAATGCGGAAGCTTTCTTT; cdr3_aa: CASSFRRGNAEAFF
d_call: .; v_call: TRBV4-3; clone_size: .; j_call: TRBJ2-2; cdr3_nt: TGCGCCAGCAGCCAAGATTTTTTGGCCGGGGAGCTGTTTTTT; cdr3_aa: CASSQDFLAGELFF
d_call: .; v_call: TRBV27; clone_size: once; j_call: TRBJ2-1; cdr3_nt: TGTGCCAGCAGTTCTCATTTGGGGGTCCTGAATGAGCAGTTCTTC; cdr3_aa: CASSSHLGVLNEQFF
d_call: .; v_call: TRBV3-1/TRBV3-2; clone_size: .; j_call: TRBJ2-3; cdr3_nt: TGTGCCAGCAGCCCAGAGGTGAACCTTTTCGGAGATACGCAGTATTTT; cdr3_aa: CASSPEVNLFGDTQYF
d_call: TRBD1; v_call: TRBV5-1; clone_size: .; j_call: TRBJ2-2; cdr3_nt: TGCGCCAGCAGGACAGGGGCCGGGGAGCTGTTTTTT; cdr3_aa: CASRTGAGELFF
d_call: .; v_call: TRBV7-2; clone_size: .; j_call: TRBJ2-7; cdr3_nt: TGTGCCAGCAGCTTAGAACGGGGTTTCTACGAGCAGTACTTC; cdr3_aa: CASSLERGFYEQYF
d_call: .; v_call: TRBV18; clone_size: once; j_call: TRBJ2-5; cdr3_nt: TGTGCCAGCTCACCAGGTCGGGTTTCGACTATGGAGACCCAGTACTTC; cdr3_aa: CASSPGRVSTMETQYF
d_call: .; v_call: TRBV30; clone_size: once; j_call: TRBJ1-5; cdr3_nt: TGTGCCTGGAGTGGGGCCAGCGTTGTCAATCAGCCCCAGCATTTT; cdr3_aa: CAWSGASVVNQPQHF
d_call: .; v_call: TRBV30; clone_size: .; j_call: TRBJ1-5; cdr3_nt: TGTGCCTGGGGCAGACTCAATCAGCCCCAGCATTTT; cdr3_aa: CAWGRLNQPQHF
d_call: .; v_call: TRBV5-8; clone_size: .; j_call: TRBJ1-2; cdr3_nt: TGTGCCAGCAGCTTGGGATGGGTTGATAACCGCTATGGCTACACCTTC; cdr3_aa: CASSLGWVDNRYGYTF
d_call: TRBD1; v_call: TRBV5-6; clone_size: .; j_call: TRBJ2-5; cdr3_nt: TGTGCCAGCAGCTACAGGGGTGGGGAGACCCAGTACTTC; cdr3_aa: CASSYRGGETQYF
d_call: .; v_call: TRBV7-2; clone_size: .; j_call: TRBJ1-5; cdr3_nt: TGTGCCAGCCGTATTGGCGGTCAGCCCCAGCATTTT; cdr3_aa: CASRIGGQPQHF
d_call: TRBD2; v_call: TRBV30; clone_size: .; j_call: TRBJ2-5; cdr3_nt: TGTGCCTGGAGCCGGGGGGGAGGGGGAGAGACCCAGTACTTC; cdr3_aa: CAWSRGGGGETQYF
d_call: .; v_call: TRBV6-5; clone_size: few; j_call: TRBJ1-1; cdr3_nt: TGTGCCAGCAGGCCGCCTCTGAACACTGAAGCTTTCTTT; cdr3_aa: CASRPPLNTEAFF